This T cell receptor (beta chain) emerged from a study of blood T cells in healthy people across ages. General study points: Those diversity estimates obtained from one million T cells were thought to be underestimates.

Comments on this clonotype: The antigen remains undetermined. One end of the junction does not line up with germline, which may come from a read error.

Sample-barcoded 5' priming and a J-beta primer mix drove a second PCR of roughly 6 to 12 cycles. Each cDNA molecule carried a tag from a template-switch adaptor that contained 12 random nucleotides. TCRdb independently ran MiXCR on the 5' RACE reads; one entry per CDR3 protein. The table includes about 1.1 million distinct CDR3 sequences, 30% to 40% detected once. CDR3 length equals 13 residues. Germline V lookup: CDR1 SGHNT, CDR2 YENEEA. The V and J genes are TRBV11-3 and TRBJ2-2, with unresolved D. Input material: blood. The TCR comes from a young man in good health. CDR3: CAISLDTHGELFF. The CDR3 DNA follows: TGTGCCATCAGCTTAGATACTCACGGGGAGCTGTTTTTT. The full variable domain, with the rest looked up from reference TRBV11-3 and TRBJ2-2, is EAGVVQSPRYKIIEKKQPVAFWCNPISGHNTLYWYLQNLGQGPELLIRYENEEAVDDSQLPKDRFSAERLKGVDSTLKIQPAELGDSAVYLCAISLDTHGELFFGEGSRLTVL.